A selection of T cell receptor beta chains follows, all from one sample in a study of T cell responses to AZD1222 COVID-19 vaccine. TCRdb keeps only in-frame clones here, not all; method: immunoSEQ multiplex PCR. The sample yields 120,000 to 150,000 clones, 86% seen once. Specimen: peripheral blood, collected 28 days after the second AZD1222 dose. Source of these receptors: an adult who received the AZD1222 COVID-19 vaccine. Both conserved end residues are part of each CDR3. The D gene is left open where the match is weak. Only part of the rows carry a size: once, few, many, or a class if the clone is expanded.

J gene: TRBJ2-3; V gene: TRBV5-1; clone size: .; D gene: TRBD2; CDR3 protein: CASSIGTSTSGRGTDTQYF; CDR3 DNA: TGCGCCAGCAGCATCGGAACTTCGACTAGCGGGAGGGGTACAGATACGCAGTATTTT
J gene: TRBJ2-2; V gene: TRBV30; clone size: .; D gene: .; CDR3 protein: CAWSERGDTGELFF; CDR3 DNA: TGTGCCTGGAGTGAGAGGGGGGACACCGGGGAGCTGTTTTTT
J gene: TRBJ1-1; V gene: TRBV6-5; clone size: .; D gene: .; CDR3 protein: CASTFGGMNTEAFF; CDR3 DNA: TGTGCCAGCACTTTCGGGGGTATGAACACTGAAGCTTTCTTT
J gene: TRBJ2-1; V gene: TRBV19; clone size: .; D gene: TRBD2; CDR3 protein: CASLGGDHSYNEQFF; CDR3 DNA: TGTGCCAGCCTGGGGGGGGACCATTCCTACAATGAGCAGTTCTTC
J gene: TRBJ2-5; V gene: TRBV18; clone size: .; D gene: .; CDR3 protein: CASSPHLQETQYF; CDR3 DNA: TGTGCCAGCTCACCACACCTCCAAGAGACCCAGTACTTC
J gene: TRBJ1-4; V gene: TRBV5-5; clone size: .; D gene: .; CDR3 protein: CASSLGDTSTNEKLFF; CDR3 DNA: TGTGCCAGCAGCTTGGGGGACACCTCAACTAATGAAAAACTGTTTTTT
J gene: TRBJ2-7; V gene: TRBV30; clone size: once; D gene: TRBD2; CDR3 protein: CAWSAGTGGSYEQYF; CDR3 DNA: TGTGCCTGGAGTGCCGGGACGGGGGGCTCCTACGAGCAGTACTTC
J gene: TRBJ1-6; V gene: TRBV11-3; clone size: .; D gene: .; CDR3 protein: CASSLDGSNSPLHF; CDR3 DNA: TGTGCCAGCAGCTTAGATGGAAGCAATTCACCCCTCCACTTT
J gene: TRBJ2-7; V gene: TRBV15; clone size: .; D gene: .; CDR3 protein: CATSFWESSYEQYF; CDR3 DNA: TGTGCCACCAGCTTCTGGGAGAGCTCCTACGAGCAGTACTTC
J gene: TRBJ2-1; V gene: TRBV4-2; clone size: .; D gene: TRBD2; CDR3 protein: CASSLDLAGGTYNEQFF; CDR3 DNA: TGTGCCAGCAGCCTTGACCTAGCGGGAGGTACTTACAATGAGCAGTTCTTC
J gene: TRBJ2-7; V gene: TRBV30; clone size: .; D gene: .; CDR3 protein: CAWTRSYEQYF; CDR3 DNA: TGTGCCTGGACTCGCTCCTACGAGCAGTACTTC
J gene: TRBJ2-7; V gene: TRBV2; clone size: .; D gene: .; CDR3 protein: CASSEAPGHEQYF; CDR3 DNA: TGTGCCAGCAGTGAAGCGCCGGGGCACGAGCAGTACTTC
J gene: TRBJ1-6; V gene: TRBV21-1; clone size: once; D gene: .; CDR3 protein: CASSTEQGANSPLHF; CDR3 DNA: TGTGCCAGCAGCACTGAACAGGGGGCGAATTCACCCCTCCACTTT
J gene: TRBJ1-6; V gene: TRBV30; clone size: once; D gene: .; CDR3 protein: CAWSVTGNSPLHF; CDR3 DNA: TGTGCCTGGAGTGTTACAGGAAATTCACCCCTCCACTTT
J gene: TRBJ2-3; V gene: TRBV28; clone size: .; D gene: .; CDR3 protein: CASSLYPRGADTQYF; CDR3 DNA: TGTGCCAGCAGTTTATACCCTAGGGGCGCAGATACGCAGTATTTT
J gene: TRBJ2-1; V gene: TRBV12-3/TRBV12-4; clone size: .; D gene: .; CDR3 protein: CASRGAIEQFF; CDR3 DNA: TGTGCCAGCAGGGGGGCGATTGAGCAGTTCTTC
J gene: TRBJ2-1; V gene: TRBV19; clone size: .; D gene: TRBD2; CDR3 protein: CASSIGLAGSSYNEQFF; CDR3 DNA: TGTGCCAGTAGTATAGGGCTAGCGGGTAGCTCCTACAATGAGCAGTTCTTC
J gene: TRBJ1-2; V gene: TRBV5-1; clone size: .; D gene: TRBD1; CDR3 protein: CASSWDSYGYTF; CDR3 DNA: TGCGCCAGCAGCTGGGACAGCTATGGCTACACCTTC
J gene: TRBJ2-3; V gene: TRBV14; clone size: .; D gene: .; CDR3 protein: CASSPRVTDTQYF; CDR3 DNA: TGTGCCAGCAGTCCCAGGGTAACAGATACGCAGTATTTT
J gene: TRBJ2-5; V gene: TRBV6-5; clone size: once; D gene: .; CDR3 protein: CASSPYGGQETQYF; CDR3 DNA: TGTGCCAGCAGTCCGTATGGGGGGCAAGAGACCCAGTACTTC
J gene: TRBJ1-3; V gene: TRBV5-1; clone size: .; D gene: TRBD1; CDR3 protein: CASSFDGTAGNTIYF; CDR3 DNA: TGCGCCAGCAGCTTCGATGGGACAGCTGGAAACACCATATATTTT
J gene: TRBJ2-7; V gene: TRBV28; clone size: .; D gene: .; CDR3 protein: CASSSPGETYEQYF; CDR3 DNA: TGTGCCAGCAGTTCCCCGGGGGAAACCTACGAGCAGTACTTC
J gene: TRBJ2-7; V gene: TRBV25-1; clone size: once; D gene: TRBD2; CDR3 protein: CASSVGTSGSAGDEQYF; CDR3 DNA: TGTGCCAGCAGTGTTGGGACTAGCGGGAGTGCAGGCGACGAGCAGTACTTC
J gene: TRBJ2-5; V gene: TRBV5-1; clone size: few; D gene: .; CDR3 protein: CASSFGLPGETQYF; CDR3 DNA: TGCGCCAGCAGCTTCGGCCTTCCGGGAGAGACCCAGTACTTC
J gene: TRBJ1-3; V gene: TRBV18; clone size: .; D gene: .; CDR3 protein: CASSPQKKSSGNTIYF; CDR3 DNA: TGTGCCAGCTCACCACAGAAGAAAAGCTCTGGAAACACCATATATTTT
J gene: TRBJ2-3; V gene: TRBV6-6; clone size: .; D gene: TRBD2; CDR3 protein: CASSYRLAGTADTQYF; CDR3 DNA: TGTGCCAGCAGTTACCGCCTAGCGGGGACGGCAGATACGCAGTATTTT
J gene: TRBJ1-1; V gene: TRBV18; clone size: once; D gene: TRBD1; CDR3 protein: CASSPTQTTGRGAFF; CDR3 DNA: TGTGCCAGCTCACCTACTCAAACGACAGGGCGCGGAGCTTTCTTT
J gene: TRBJ2-7; V gene: TRBV30; clone size: .; D gene: .; CDR3 protein: CAWGPRGDEQYF; CDR3 DNA: TGTGCCTGGGGCCCAAGGGGCGACGAGCAGTACTTC
J gene: TRBJ2-3; V gene: TRBV15; clone size: .; D gene: .; CDR3 protein: CATSSGDYGVEDTQYF; CDR3 DNA: TGTGCCACCAGCAGCGGCGACTACGGGGTGGAAGATACGCAGTATTTT
J gene: TRBJ2-2; V gene: TRBV15; clone size: .; D gene: TRBD2; CDR3 protein: CATTAGVVTGELFF; CDR3 DNA: TGTGCCACTACAGCGGGAGTGGTGACCGGGGAGCTGTTTTTT
J gene: TRBJ1-1; V gene: TRBV7-2; clone size: .; D gene: .; CDR3 protein: CASSLYSYTEAFF; CDR3 DNA: TGTGCCAGCAGCTTATACAGCTACACTGAAGCTTTCTTT
J gene: TRBJ1-1; V gene: TRBV25-1; clone size: .; D gene: .; CDR3 protein: CASNWQSDTEAFF; CDR3 DNA: TGTGCCAGCAACTGGCAGTCGGACACTGAAGCTTTCTTT
J gene: TRBJ2-6; V gene: TRBV29-1; clone size: .; D gene: TRBD1; CDR3 protein: CSVRDRVSFPGANVLTF; CDR3 DNA: TGCAGCGTGAGGGACAGGGTCTCATTCCCTGGGGCCAACGTCCTGACTTTC
J gene: TRBJ1-2; V gene: TRBV11-2; clone size: .; D gene: TRBD1; CDR3 protein: CASSLGTGHGYTF; CDR3 DNA: TGTGCCAGCAGCTTAGGGACAGGGCATGGCTACACCTTC
J gene: TRBJ2-5; V gene: TRBV7-2; clone size: .; D gene: .; CDR3 protein: CASSLFMGREETQYF; CDR3 DNA: TGTGCCAGCAGCCTCTTTATGGGCAGAGAAGAGACCCAGTACTTC
J gene: TRBJ1-2; V gene: TRBV3-1/TRBV3-2; clone size: .; D gene: TRBD1; CDR3 protein: CASSQPGQGYGYTF; CDR3 DNA: TGTGCCAGCAGCCAGCCGGGACAGGGCTATGGCTACACCTTC
J gene: TRBJ1-5; V gene: TRBV19; clone size: .; D gene: TRBD1; CDR3 protein: CASGSDGTDNQPQHF; CDR3 DNA: TGTGCCAGCGGCTCCGACGGGACAGACAATCAGCCCCAGCATTTT
J gene: TRBJ2-5; V gene: TRBV29-1; clone size: .; D gene: TRBD1; CDR3 protein: CSVGQGARETQYF; CDR3 DNA: TGCAGCGTTGGCCAGGGGGCGCGGGAGACCCAGTACTTC
J gene: TRBJ2-2; V gene: TRBV7-2; clone size: .; D gene: .; CDR3 protein: CASSLEAGMSARELFF; CDR3 DNA: TGTGCCAGCAGCTTAGAGGCGGGGATGTCTGCGCGGGAGCTGTTTTTT
J gene: TRBJ1-5; V gene: TRBV28; clone size: .; D gene: .; CDR3 protein: CASRTPHLGNQPQHF; CDR3 DNA: TGTGCCAGCCGGACACCTCACCTGGGCAATCAGCCCCAGCATTTT
J gene: TRBJ2-3; V gene: TRBV7-2; clone size: .; D gene: .; CDR3 protein: CASSANGVTDTQYF; CDR3 DNA: TGTGCCAGCAGCGCAAATGGGGTCACAGATACGCAGTATTTT
J gene: TRBJ2-3; V gene: TRBV15; clone size: once; D gene: .; CDR3 protein: CATSRETMTDTQYF; CDR3 DNA: TGTGCCACCAGCAGGGAGACAATGACAGATACGCAGTATTTT
J gene: TRBJ1-2; V gene: TRBV5-6; clone size: .; D gene: TRBD1; CDR3 protein: CASSLVARGNYGYTF; CDR3 DNA: TGTGCCAGCAGCTTGGTGGCCAGGGGGAACTATGGCTACACCTTC
J gene: TRBJ2-1; V gene: TRBV7-9; clone size: .; D gene: .; CDR3 protein: CASSLALDNEQFF; CDR3 DNA: TGTGCCAGCAGCTTAGCGCTTGACAATGAGCAGTTCTTC
J gene: TRBJ1-5; V gene: TRBV7-8; clone size: .; D gene: TRBD1; CDR3 protein: CASRTGGYGAQHF; CDR3 DNA: TGTGCCAGCAGGACAGGGGGCTACGGGGCCCAGCATTTT
J gene: TRBJ1-5; V gene: TRBV3-1/TRBV3-2; clone size: .; D gene: .; CDR3 protein: CASSQGGVHQPQHF; CDR3 DNA: TGTGCCAGCAGCCAAGGAGGGGTCCATCAGCCCCAGCATTTT
J gene: TRBJ2-3; V gene: TRBV29-1; clone size: once; D gene: .; CDR3 protein: CSVEAGLGDTQYF; CDR3 DNA: TGCAGCGTTGAAGCAGGGTTAGGAGATACGCAGTATTTT
J gene: TRBJ2-2; V gene: TRBV11-3; clone size: .; D gene: .; CDR3 protein: CASSLVPGELFF; CDR3 DNA: TGTGCCAGCAGCTTAGTTCCCGGGGAGCTGTTTTTT
J gene: TRBJ1-4; V gene: TRBV6-5; clone size: .; D gene: .; CDR3 protein: CASSYNEATNEKLFF; CDR3 DNA: TGTGCCAGCAGTTACAATGAGGCAACTAATGAAAAACTGTTTTTT
J gene: TRBJ1-3; V gene: TRBV7-9; clone size: .; D gene: .; CDR3 protein: CASSALGVSGNTIYF; CDR3 DNA: TGTGCCAGCAGCGCCTTAGGGGTGTCCGGAAACACCATATATTTT
J gene: TRBJ2-5; V gene: TRBV3-1/TRBV3-2; clone size: .; D gene: TRBD2; CDR3 protein: CASSQDLSTSGRLAIQETQYF; CDR3 DNA: TGTGCCAGCAGCCAAGATCTTTCGACTAGCGGGAGATTAGCTATCCAAGAGACCCAGTACTTC
J gene: TRBJ1-1; V gene: TRBV9; clone size: .; D gene: .; CDR3 protein: CASSPSWYTEAFF; CDR3 DNA: TGTGCCAGCAGCCCCTCGTGGTACACTGAAGCTTTCTTT
J gene: TRBJ2-1; V gene: TRBV19; clone size: .; D gene: .; CDR3 protein: CASSIDPKEQFF; CDR3 DNA: TGTGCCAGTAGTATAGACCCTAAGGAGCAGTTCTTC
J gene: TRBJ2-7; V gene: TRBV14; clone size: .; D gene: .; CDR3 protein: CASSQTGHEAFGEQYF; CDR3 DNA: TGTGCCAGCAGCCAAACTGGACATGAGGCTTTTGGCGAGCAGTACTTC
J gene: TRBJ1-6; V gene: TRBV12-3/TRBV12-4; clone size: .; D gene: TRBD1; CDR3 protein: CASRETGDSPLHF; CDR3 DNA: TGTGCCAGCAGGGAGACAGGGGACTCACCCCTCCACTTT